A selection of T cell receptor beta chains follows, all from one sample in a study of CD4 and CD8 cells across lung adenocarcinoma regions. TCRdb called the PCR reads again in MiXCR, with one record for every CDR3 protein. The sample consists of under 8,500 distinct CDR3 sequences, 51% of them appearing once. Sequencing input: CD4+ T cells from the center of a lung tumor. The receptors here all came from a female donor with lung adenocarcinoma. The CD4 and CD8 labels of this study may be unreliable. The CDR3 runs from the conserved cysteine through the conserved F or W. A D gene is named only where the DNA matches it firmly. Clone sizes are given selectively: once, few, many, or a class where the clone is expanded.

TRBV4-2	.	TRBJ2-1	.	18	TGTGCCAGCAGCCAAGATTCGTTAGGGGGGGCCCCCTACAATGAGCAGTTCTTC	CASSQDSLGGAPYNEQFF
TRBV6-5	few	TRBJ2-1	.	15	TGTGCCAGCAGTTACGGGGCAGGGGCGAGCAATGAGCAGTTCTTC	CASSYGAGASNEQFF
TRBV6-1	medium-sized	TRBJ2-3	TRBD1	14	TGTGCCAGCAGAGAGACAGGGGAAGGAGATACGCAGTATTTT	CASRETGEGDTQYF
TRBV25-1	few	TRBJ1-5	.	14	TGTGCCAGCAGTGACCGGGGGGGCAGGCAGCCCCAGCATTTT	CASSDRGGRQPQHF
TRBV7-2	.	TRBJ2-1	TRBD1	15	TGTGCCAGCAGCCCCGGGACAGGGGGGCCCTACGAGCAGTTCTTC	CASSPGTGGPYEQFF
TRBV6-1	.	TRBJ2-3	.	15	TGTGCCAGCTCGTTTTCGCAGGAATCCACATATACGCAGTATTTT	CASSFSQESTYTQYF
TRBV4-1	.	TRBJ2-1	.	15	TGCGCCAGCAGCCAACTGGGGGGCAGGGGACAATATCAGTTCTTC	CASSQLGGRGQYQFF
TRBV24-1	.	TRBJ2-1	TRBD1	17	TGTGCCACCAGTGATCCCGGGACAGGGAAATACAACAATGAGCAGTTCTTC	CATSDPGTGKYNNEQFF
TRBV6-1	.	TRBJ2-4	TRBD1	14	TGTGCGGGCAGTGAGGGGCAGGGGGCAGATACCCAGTACTTC	CAGSEGQGADTQYF
TRBV6-5	medium-sized	TRBJ2-5	.	15	TGTGCCAGCAGTCCGAGACAACCCTGGGGAGAGACCCAGTACTTC	CASSPRQPWGETQYF
TRBV30	.	TRBJ2-1	.	12	TGTGCCGGGACCCCGGGGGACAATGAGCAGTTCTTC	CAGTPGDNEQFF
TRBV7-2	few	TRBJ2-2	TRBD2	16	TGTGCCAGCAGCGTACTAGCGGGAGTGGGTACCGGGGAGCTGTTTTTT	CASSVLAGVGTGELFF
TRBV5-1	.	TRBJ2-2	.	19	TGCGCCAGCAGCTTGGAGGGACTTCTCGCGATGGGTACAACAGGTGCGCTGTATTTT	CASSLEGLLAMGTTGALYF
TRBV6-1	.	TRBJ2-1	TRBD2	15	TGTGCCAGCAGTGTTCTAGCGGGAAAGTCTGGTGAGCAGTTTTTC	CASSVLAGKSGEQFF
TRBV6-5	.	TRBJ2-2	.	14	TGTGCCAGCAGTTGGGGGGCGAACACCGGGGAGCTGTTTTTT	CASSWGANTGELFF
TRBV6-1	few	TRBJ2-2	TRBD2	17	TGTGCCAGCAGTCGAGGACTAGCGGGGGGGAACACCGGGGAGCTGTTTTTT	CASSRGLAGGNTGELFF
TRBV7-2	.	TRBJ2-3	.	16	TGTGCCAGCAGCACCACTAGTTTTTTTGGCACAGATACGCAGTATTTT	CASSTTSFFGTDTQYF
TRBV6-4	medium-sized	TRBJ2-1	.	15	TGTGCCAGCAGTCCTTTAGCGGACTCCTACAATGAGCAGTTCTTC	CASSPLADSYNEQFF
TRBV6-2/TRBV6-3	.	TRBJ2-3	TRBD2	15	TGTGCCAGCAGTTACGGAGCGGGAGGCACAGATACGCAGTATTTC	CASSYGAGGTDTQYF
TRBV27	.	TRBJ1-1	.	16	TGTGCCAGCAGTTTGCACCGGGGGTTAAGGAACACTGAAGCTTTCTTT	CASSLHRGLRNTEAFF
TRBV6-4	.	TRBJ2-2	.	14	TGTGCCAGCAGAATGGGAGGCGAGACCGGGGAGCTGTTTTTT	CASRMGGETGELFF
TRBV14	.	TRBJ1-2	.	15	TGTGCCAGCAGCCAAGCGCGGGTAGGGGTTCGGGGCTACACCTTC	CASSQARVGVRGYTF
TRBV6-5	.	TRBJ2-3	.	16	TGTGCCAGCAGTTACGGTGATAGCGTGAGCACCGGGGCGCAGTATTTT	CASSYGDSVSTGAQYF
TRBV12-3/TRBV12-4	.	TRBJ2-1	.	12	TGTGCCAGCACCTTGGAGTACGATGAGCAGTTCTTC	CASTLEYDEQFF
TRBV6-1	.	TRBJ2-1	.	13	TGTGCCAGCAGCAGGGACGGATCCTACGAGCAGTTCTTC	CASSRDGSYEQFF
TRBV6-1	.	TRBJ2-1	TRBD2	17	TGTGCCAGCCGTCCGGCTAGCGGGTACTTTGCCTACAATGAGCAGTTCTTC	CASRPASGYFAYNEQFF
TRBV11-2	few	TRBJ2-2	.	12	TGTGCCAGCAGCTCTCACTACGGGGAGCTGTTTTTT	CASSSHYGELFF
TRBV6-4	few	TRBJ2-1	.	15	TGTGCCAAGTTGGACCGGGACCGAAAACAGAATGAGCAGTTCTTC	CAKLDRDRKQNEQFF
TRBV14	medium-sized	TRBJ2-1	.	18	TGTGCCAGCAGCCAAGAACGGACCCTAGCGAGGACCTACAATGAGCAGTTCTTC	CASSQERTLARTYNEQFF
TRBV27	large	TRBJ2-4	TRBD1	14	TGTGCCAGCAGCCAAACAGGGGAGCAAAACATTCAGTACTTC	CASSQTGEQNIQYF
TRBV6-1	.	TRBJ2-3	TRBD2	19	TGTGCCAGCAGTGAAGGTCCGGGGCTAGCGGGCCGCGACCCAGATACGCAGTATTTT	CASSEGPGLAGRDPDTQYF